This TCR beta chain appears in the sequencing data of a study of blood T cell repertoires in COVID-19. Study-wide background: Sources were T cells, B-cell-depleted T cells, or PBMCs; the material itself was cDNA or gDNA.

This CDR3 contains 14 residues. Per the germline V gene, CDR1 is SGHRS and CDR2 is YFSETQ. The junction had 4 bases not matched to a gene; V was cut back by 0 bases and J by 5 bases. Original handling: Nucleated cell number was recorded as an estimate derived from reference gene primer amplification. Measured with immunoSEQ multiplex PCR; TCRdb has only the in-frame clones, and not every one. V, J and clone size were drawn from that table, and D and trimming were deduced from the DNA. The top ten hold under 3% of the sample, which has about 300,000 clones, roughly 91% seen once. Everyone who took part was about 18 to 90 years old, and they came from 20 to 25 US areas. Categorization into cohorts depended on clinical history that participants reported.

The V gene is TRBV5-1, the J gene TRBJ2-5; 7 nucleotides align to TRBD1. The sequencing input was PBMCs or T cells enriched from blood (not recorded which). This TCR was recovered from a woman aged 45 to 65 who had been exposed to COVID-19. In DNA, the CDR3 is TGCGCCAGCAGCTTGGACAGGGGTTCCGAGACCCAGTACTTC. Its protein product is CASSLDRGSETQYF.